These 7 T cell receptor beta chains came from one sample sequenced in a study of blood T cell repertoires in COVID-19 (dated by TCRdb to between 2020 and 2021). Libraries were built with the immunoSEQ multiplex PCR assay. TCRdb retrieved this table from immuneACCESS and kept in-frame rearrangements only. Not all clones are present; in checked studies, unresolved V genes account for under half, and no reason is known for the remainder. The sample yields 200,000 to 250,000 clones; about nine tenths were counted once. About 4.8% of the sample is in the top ten clones. Source material: peripheral blood. The receptors here all came from a woman aged 40 to 50 with acute or convalescent COVID-19.

The table lists this clone with a count of one. This chain links TRBV19 with TRBJ1-2, with TRBD1 matching 9 bases. The CDR3 is made up of 13 amino acids. Losses at the gene ends were 4 bases for V and 7 bases for J; bases not matched to a gene: 4. CDR1 LNHDA and CDR2 SQIVND come from the germline V gene (reference sequence). The CDR3 is CASSTGTGFGYTF. CDR3 sequence (DNA): TGTGCCAGTAGTACCGGGACAGGGTTTGGCTACACCTTC.

The chain carries TRBV5-4 and TRBJ2-3, with D possibly matching TRBD2 (6 bases). The germline V gene encodes CDR1 SGHNT and CDR2 YYREEE (reference sequence). The V end lost 3 bases, the J end lost 3 bases, and 17 bases lay between the germline ends. The CDR3 loop spans 16 amino acids. CDR3 loop: CASSWERAGGTDTQYF. CDR3 coding DNA: TGTGCCAGCAGCTGGGAGCGGGCTGGTGGGACAGATACGCAGTATTTT.

J is TRBJ2-5 and V is TRBV9; 9 bases align to TRBD1. The CDR3 sequence is 15 residues long. V lost 4 bases to trimming and J lost 5 bases; unmatched junction nucleotides: 9. Germline V CDR1 and CDR2: SGDLS, YYNGEE. The CDR3 DNA is TGTGCCAGCAGCCATTGGACAGGGGTGTCGGAGACCCAGTACTTC. This gives the protein CASSHWTGVSETQYF.

The rearrangement uses TRBV12-5 and TRBJ1-1; D is perhaps TRBD1 (6 bases). This CDR3 has 13 residues. The germline V gene has CDR1 LGHNT and CDR2 FRNRAP. Trimming shortened V by 1 base and J by 7 bases, and 10 bases separated the two germline ends. The chain's CDR3 is CASGLGGQIEAFF. CDR3 coding DNA: TGTGCTAGTGGTTTGGGCGGACAGATTGAAGCTTTCTTT.

The rearrangement links TRBV5-6 to TRBJ2-7, with a possible D match to TRBD2 (5 bases). The CDR3 extends over 15 amino acids. V gave up 4 bases and J gave up 0 bases, with 14 bases separating them. Germline V gene lookup returns CDR1 SGHDT and CDR2 YYEEEE. Written as DNA, the CDR3 is TGTGCCAGCAGCCCCACGGGTGGGAGCTCCTACGAGCAGTACGTC. It is translated as CASSPTGGSSYEQYV.

The V and J genes are TRBV7-8 and TRBJ1-5; the D gene is possibly TRBD1 (6 bases). Trimming took off 5 bases at V and 0 bases at J, with 17 bases between the two ends. In germline, CDR1 is SGHVS, CDR2 FQNEAQ. This CDR3 spans 17 amino acids. CDR3 region: CASSRGRGRYSNQPQHF. The DNA for the CDR3 is TGTGCCAGCAGCCGGGGGCGGGGACGATATAGCAATCAGCCCCAGCATTTT.

The CDR3 spells CAWSVQETQYF. DNA of the CDR3: TGTGCCTGGAGTGTACAGGAGACCCAGTACTTC. The V and J genes are TRBV30 and TRBJ2-5; no firm D call. V lost 0 bases and J 5 bases, leaving 4 bases between the germline ends. CDR3 size: 11 residues. Germline lookup yields CDR1 GTSNPN and CDR2 SVGIG (reference sequence).